Presented here are 7 T cell receptor beta chains from one specimen sequenced in a study of PD-1 and CTLA-4 blockade in melanoma. Assay used: immunoSEQ multiplex PCR; TCRdb lists only in-frame clones, some missing. In the table there are about 31,000 clones, approximately 89% of which are singletons. Sequences were derived from CD8+ T cells from peripheral blood, sampled from a patient given anti-PD-1 treatment. The receptors originated from a human donor with melanoma.

The genes are TRBV11-2 and TRBJ2-2; D uncertain. Germline V CDR1 and CDR2: SGHAT, FQNNGV. CDR3 length equals 12 residues. Trimming removed 5 bases at V and 4 bases at J, with 5 bases between. For the CDR3, the DNA is TGTGCCAGCAGCCTAGGCACCGGGGAGCTGTTTTTT. This codes for CASSLGTGELFF.

The table lists this clone with a count of one. The rearrangement uses TRBV6-1 and TRBJ1-6, with D perhaps TRBD1 (5 bases). The V end was cut by 1 base, the J end by 7 bases, with 8 bases between. The CDR3 extends over 14 amino acids. The germline CDR1 and CDR2 sequences are MNHNS and SASEGT. The CDR3 spells CASSEGGANSPLHF. CDR3 nucleotide sequence: TGTGCCAGCAGTGAAGGGGGCGCGAATTCACCCCTCCACTTT.

This clone was recorded only once. The V and J genes are TRBV4-2 and TRBJ1-5; TRBD1 matches 7 bases. The CDR3 totals 15 residues. Germline V lookup: CDR1 LGHNA, CDR2 YNFKEQ. The V and J ends lost 2 bases and 3 bases, in that order; junction bases with no gene match: 4. The CDR3 coding sequence is TGTGCCAGCAGCCAATCGGAGGGGGCCAATCAGCCCCAGCATTTT. The encoded protein is CASSQSEGANQPQHF.

The rearrangement links TRBV7-9 to TRBJ1-1; D ambiguous. Germline V gene sequence: CDR1 SEHNR, CDR2 FQNEAQ (reference sequence). Between the trimmed V and J ends, which lost 5 bases and 0 bases, there was a span of 7 bases. There are 13 residues in the CDR3. The CDR3 region has the DNA TGTGCCAGCAGCGGGGTCATGAACACTGAAGCTTTCTTT. It is translated as CASSGVMNTEAFF.

The chain employs TRBV7-9 and TRBJ2-2; D remains unclear. The germline gives CDR1 SEHNR, CDR2 FQNEAQ (reference sequence). Trimming took off 5 bases at V and 7 bases at J, with 14 bases between the two ends. The CDR3 totals 14 residues. The CDR3 DNA reads TGTGCCAGCAGCCTTCGGAACCCCAACGGGGAGCTGTTTTTT. Amino acids: CASSLRNPNGELFF.

This clone appeared a few times. The chain recombines TRBV19 with TRBJ1-5, with D perhaps matching TRBD1 (5 bases). V dropped 3 bases and J dropped 7 bases, with 13 bases sitting between them. The CDR3 is 14 residues long. Germline V lookup: CDR1 LNHDA, CDR2 SQIVND (reference sequence). The chain's CDR3 is CASSMGQGGQPQHF. CDR3 DNA: TGTGCCAGTAGTATGGGGCAGGGCGGACAGCCCCAGCATTTT.

The chain carries TRBV4-1 and TRBJ1-1; possible D gene TRBD1, 6 bases. V was pared by 0 bases and J by 2 bases, with 13 bases between. The CDR3 is made up of 16 amino acids. Per germline, CDR1 MGHRA and CDR2 YSYEKL. The CDR3 region is CASSQDRVRGNTEAFF. For the CDR3, the DNA is TGCGCCAGCAGCCAAGATAGGGTCAGGGGAAACACTGAAGCTTTCTTT.